These 22 T cell receptor beta chains share one sample of origin, sequenced in a study of blood T cell repertoires in COVID-19. Some clones are missing from TCRdb's copy, which holds only in-frame ones; the method was immunoSEQ multiplex PCR. The repertoire holds some 150,000 clones, with more than 75% as singletons. Material for sequencing was peripheral blood. These receptors were obtained from a woman of 80 years or more with acute or convalescent COVID-19.

The rearrangement uses TRBV6-5 and TRBJ2-7, with 10 positions matching TRBD2. Trimming at V came to 6 bases and at J to 7 bases, leaving 9 bases not matched to a gene. CDR1 MNHEY and CDR2 SVGAGI come from the germline V gene. This CDR3 is 14 amino acids long. CDR3 sequence reads: CASRLAGGSGEQYF. The CDR3 nucleotides read TGTGCCAGCAGATTAGCGGGGGGCTCGGGGGAGCAGTACTTC.

The chain joins TRBV7-9 to TRBJ1-1, with no clear D. The CDR3 extends over 12 amino acids. Trimming cost V 2 bases and J 8 bases, with 9 bases left between them. Looked up from germline, CDR1 is SEHNR and CDR2 is FQNEAQ (reference sequence). In nucleotides, the CDR3 is TGTGCCAGCAGCTTACTCAGGAACGAAGCTTTCTTT. This translates into CASSLLRNEAFF.

The genes are TRBV27 and TRBJ1-5; tentative D call: TRBD1 (5 bases). This CDR3 comprises 13 residues. V was pared by 2 bases and J by 6 bases, with 8 bases between. CDR1 is MNHEY, CDR2 SMNVEV, per germline (reference sequence). CDR3 in DNA: TGTGCCAGCAGTTTAGGGGGGATTCAGCCCCAGCATTTT. Translation: CASSLGGIQPQHF.

The chain combines TRBV15 with TRBJ1-4, with TRBD1 as a possible D gene (6 bases). The V end was cut by 4 bases, the J end by 1 base, with 10 bases between. Germline V lookup: CDR1 LNHNV, CDR2 YYDKDF (reference sequence). This CDR3 has 15 amino acids. The CDR3 is CATSTQQGTNEKLFF. As DNA, the CDR3 is TGTGCCACCAGCACACAACAGGGAACTAATGAAAAACTGTTTTTT.

The chain is built from TRBV24-1 and TRBJ2-7; 14 bases match TRBD2. Germline V lookup: CDR1 KGHDR, CDR2 SFDVKD. J gave up 12 bases and V 4 bases, and 10 bases lay outside the gene matches. The CDR3 sequence is 15 residues long. The CDR3 protein is CATSDPGLAGGVLYF. CDR3 coding DNA: TGTGCCACCAGTGACCCTGGACTAGCGGGAGGTGTATTGTACTTC.

The rearrangement links TRBV5-1 to TRBJ2-7; no reliable D call. Germline V lookup: CDR1 SGHRS, CDR2 YFSETQ. CDR3 length: 17 amino acids. Trimming removed 1 base at V and 3 bases at J, with 20 bases between. CDR3 nucleotide sequence: TGCGCCAGCAGCTTGTTCCCCCCGCAGGCCAACCACTACGAGCAGTACTTC. This encodes CASSLFPPQANHYEQYF.

The V gene is TRBV7-9, the J gene TRBJ2-3; the D gene is possibly TRBD1 (7 bases). CDR3 length equals 17 residues. The V end lost 4 bases, the J end lost 4 bases, and 21 bases lay between the germline ends. Germline loops: CDR1 SEHNR, CDR2 FQNEAQ (reference sequence). The CDR3 loop is CASSSPVVGGGSDTQYF. DNA for the CDR3: TGTGCCAGCAGCTCCCCCGTAGTAGGAGGGGGCTCAGATACGCAGTATTTT.

This chain joins TRBV5-4 and TRBJ2-2; TRBD2 matches 10 bases. Germline loops: CDR1 SGHNT, CDR2 YYREEE (reference sequence). The CDR3 loop spans 16 amino acids. The junction had 6 bases not matched to a gene; V was cut back by 4 bases and J by 3 bases. The CDR3 DNA reads TGTGCCAGCAGCATGGGACTAGCGCTCGACACCGGGGAGCTGTTTTTT. Translated, it gives CASSMGLALDTGELFF.

The rearrangement links TRBV6-6 to TRBJ2-7, with 10 bases lining up with TRBD1. V lost 4 bases to trimming and J lost 3 bases; unmatched junction nucleotides: 3. Germline assignment: CDR1 MNHNY and CDR2 SVGAGI (reference sequence). There are 14 residues in the CDR3. The CDR3 protein is CASSSTGGFYEQYF. CDR3 sequence (DNA): TGTGCCAGCAGTTCGACAGGGGGCTTCTACGAGCAGTACTTC.

The genes are TRBV15 and TRBJ1-4, with D possibly being TRBD1 (6 bases). The CDR3 covers 15 residues. Trimming took off 7 bases at V and 7 bases at J, with 19 bases between the two ends. Germline CDR1 and CDR2: LNHNV and YYDKDF (reference sequence). The CDR3: CATKELGGAGEKLFF. As DNA, the CDR3 is TGTGCCACCAAGGAGTTGGGGGGGGCAGGTGAAAAACTGTTTTTT.

The chain recombines TRBV5-4 with TRBJ1-1, with 7 bases matching TRBD1. Trimming at V came to 4 bases and at J to 1 base, leaving 10 bases not matched to a gene. Germline values: CDR1 SGHNT, CDR2 YYREEE (reference sequence). The CDR3 length is 16 residues. The CDR3 region has the DNA TGTGCCAGCAGCCGCTTTCCGGGACAGTGGAACACTGAAGCTTTCTTT. Its translation is CASSRFPGQWNTEAFF. Complete variable domain (other parts from reference TRBV5-4 and TRBJ1-1): ETGVTQSPTHLIKTRGQQVTLRCSSQSGHNTVSWYQQALGQGPQFIFQYYREEENGRGNFPPRFSGLQFPNYSSELNVNALELDDSALYLCASSRFPGQWNTEAFFGQGTRLTVV.

This clone was seen once. The V and J genes are TRBV2 and TRBJ2-7; D is uncertain. The V and J ends lost 3 bases and 9 bases respectively, with 12 bases between them. Germline V lookup: CDR1 SNHLY, CDR2 FYNNEI. CDR3 length: 12 residues. For the CDR3, the DNA is TGTGCCAGCAGTGAGAACGCGGCTTGGCAGTACTTC. As protein: CASSENAAWQYF.

The V call is TRBV7-9, the J call TRBJ2-5; D perhaps matches TRBD1 (5 bases). The CDR3 has 14 amino acids. Per germline, CDR1 SEHNR and CDR2 FQNEAQ (reference sequence). V shed 5 bases and J shed 2 bases, with 12 bases lying between them. DNA for the CDR3: TGTGCCAGCAGCGGCCGACAGTTACAAGAGACCCAGTACTTC. It translates to CASSGRQLQETQYF.

The gene calls are TRBV4-1 and TRBJ2-1; no clear D. Germline V gives CDR1 MGHRA, CDR2 YSYEKL. V was trimmed by 4 bases and J by 8 bases, leaving 12 bases between them. CDR3 length equals 13 residues. The DNA for the CDR3 is TGCGCCAGCAGCCCAGCAAGACTCGATGAGCAGTTCTTC. Translation: CASSPARLDEQFF.

The rearrangement uses TRBV10-2 and TRBJ2-7, with D tentatively TRBD1 (6 bases). Between the trimmed V and J ends, which lost 5 bases and 3 bases, there was a span of 14 bases. The CDR3 runs to 14 residues. Germline loops: CDR1 WSHSY, CDR2 SAAADI. The CDR3 sequence: CASSPAFRGYEQYF. CDR3 bases: TGCGCCAGCAGTCCCGCCTTCAGGGGCTACGAGCAGTACTTC.

The V call is TRBV7-6, the J call TRBJ2-1; TRBD2 matches at 7 bases. CDR3 length equals 15 residues. The V gene end was trimmed by 5 bases and the J gene end by 3 bases; junction bases not matched to a gene: 7. In germline, CDR1 is SGHVS, CDR2 FNYEAQ. The CDR3 protein is CASSLRGGGYNEQFF. The CDR3 DNA is TGTGCCAGCAGCCTAAGGGGCGGGGGCTACAATGAGCAGTTCTTC.

The V gene is TRBV25-1, the J gene TRBJ2-2, with a weak D call TRBD2 (6 bases). The CDR3 runs 15 residues. V dropped 6 bases and J dropped 0 bases, with 11 bases sitting between them. Looked up from germline, CDR1 is MGHDK and CDR2 is SYGVNS. The CDR3 DNA follows: TGTGCCAGCAGGGACTACGCCTCGAACACCGGGGAGCTGTTTTTT. It yields the protein CASRDYASNTGELFF.

The chain recombines TRBV6-6 with TRBJ1-2; D is perhaps TRBD1 (5 bases). The CDR3 loop spans 16 amino acids. Germline lookup yields CDR1 MNHNY and CDR2 SVGAGI (reference sequence). V was pared by 2 bases and J by 6 bases, with 19 bases between. As DNA, the CDR3 is TGTGCCAGCAGTTACCGCTCTCCCCCAGGGCCGGATGGCTACACCTTC. Translated: CASSYRSPPGPDGYTF.

The chain combines TRBV2 with TRBJ1-1, with D possibly matching TRBD1 (6 bases). Between the trimmed V and J ends, which lost 8 bases and 5 bases, there was a span of 15 bases. This CDR3 contains 13 residues. The germline V gene encodes CDR1 SNHLY and CDR2 FYNNEI. DNA for the CDR3: TGTGCCAGCGTTCAGGGAGGGGGGACTGAAGCTTTCTTT. It yields the protein CASVQGGGTEAFF. Full variable domain (missing parts from reference TRBV2 and TRBJ1-1): EPEVTQTPSHQVTQMGQEVILRCVPISNHLYFYWYRQILGQKVEFLVSFYNNEISEKSEIFDDQFSVERPDGSNFTLKIRSTKLEDSAMYFCASVQGGGTEAFFGQGTRLTVV.

The V and J genes are TRBV7-9 and TRBJ1-4; a weak D match, TRBD1 (5 bases). Per the germline V gene, CDR1 is SEHNR and CDR2 is FQNEAQ (reference sequence). The CDR3 length is 14 residues. The V and J ends lost 3 bases and 8 bases respectively, with 13 bases between them. In DNA form, the CDR3 reads TGTGCCAGCAGCTTGATGCAGGGTGGCGAAAAACTGTTTTTT. It codes for CASSLMQGGEKLFF.

CDR3: CASTLVTASYEQYF. The CDR3 coding sequence is TGTGCCAGCACCCTAGTCACGGCTTCCTACGAGCAGTACTTC. The rearrangement links TRBV12-1 to TRBJ2-7; whether TRBD2, the table's D call, matches the DNA was not checked. TRBV12-1 is labeled a pseudogene. This CDR3 contains 14 residues.

CDR3 in DNA: TGTGCCAGCAGTTTAGTTGGGAGTAGCACCTATAATTCACCCCTCCACTTT. Translation gives CASSLVGSSTYNSPLHF. The chain carries TRBV28 and TRBJ1-6, with D unclear. The CDR3 runs 17 residues. V shed 2 bases and J shed 2 bases, with 13 bases lying between them. Per germline, CDR1 MDHEN and CDR2 SYDVKM. The full variable domain, its missing parts supplied by reference TRBV28 and TRBJ1-6, is DVKVTQSSRYLVKRTGEKVFLECVQDMDHENMFWYRQDPGLGLRLIYFSYDVKMKEKGDIPEGYSVSREKKERFSLILESASTNQTSMYLCASSLVGSSTYNSPLHFGNGTRLTVT.